This record looks at one TCR beta chain sequence and its context. Its matching antigen is unknown. Whereas donors were nominally healthy upon sampling, unrecorded immune exposures were probable. This sample stems from a study of cytomegalovirus exposure and HLA in healthy donors. For the study at large: From donors who were HLA-typed, an early data release held 70 million to 90 million unique TCRs. Study conclusions and caveats: Later analysis showed TCR association rates varying by HLA locus, highest for DRB1 and lowest for HLA-C. Further analysis, carried out later, found HLA-associated TCR beta chains more clonally expanded than equally common other chains.

V was clipped by 1 base and J by 4 bases; unmatched bases: 3. The CDR3 contains 15 residues. Germline CDR1 is MNHNS and CDR2 is SASEGT. PCR used 60 Vbeta primers and 13 Jbeta primers. Data came from immunoSEQ multiplex PCR; TCRdb stores just in-frame clones and leaves some out. The profile shows some 130,000 clones, roughly four fifths of them singletons. The gene calls are TRBV6-1 and TRBJ1-5; TRBD1 aligns across 8 bases. The sequenced sample consisted of PBMCs. The clonotype comes from a male donor in good health and CMV-seronegative. The CDR3 loop is CASSEVTGGNQPQHF. The CDR3 DNA reads TGTGCCAGCAGTGAAGTAACAGGGGGAAATCAGCCCCAGCATTTT.